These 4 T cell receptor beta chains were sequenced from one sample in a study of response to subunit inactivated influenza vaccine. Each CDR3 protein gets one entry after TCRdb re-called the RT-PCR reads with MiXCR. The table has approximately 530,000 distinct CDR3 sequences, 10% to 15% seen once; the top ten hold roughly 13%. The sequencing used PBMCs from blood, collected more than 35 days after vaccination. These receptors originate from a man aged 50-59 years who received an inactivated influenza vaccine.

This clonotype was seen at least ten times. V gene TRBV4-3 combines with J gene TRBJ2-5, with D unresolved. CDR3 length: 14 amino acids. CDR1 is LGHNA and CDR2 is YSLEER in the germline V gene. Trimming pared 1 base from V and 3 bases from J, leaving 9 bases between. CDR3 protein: CASSQGYRKETQYF. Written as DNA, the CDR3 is TGCGCCAGCAGCCAAGGGTACAGAAAAGAGACCCAGTACTTC.

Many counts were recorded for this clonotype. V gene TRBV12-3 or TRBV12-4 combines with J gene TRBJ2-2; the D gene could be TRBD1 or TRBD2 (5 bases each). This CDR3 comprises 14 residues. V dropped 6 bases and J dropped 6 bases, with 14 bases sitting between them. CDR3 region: CASSPGRKAGELFF. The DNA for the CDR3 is TGTGCCAGCAGCCCGGGACGGAAGGCCGGGGAGCTGTTTTTT.

The CDR3: CSARLGGWTYEQYF. As DNA, the CDR3 is TGCAGTGCTAGGTTAGGGGGATGGACCTACGAGCAGTACTTC. V gene TRBV20-1 combines with J gene TRBJ2-7; tentatively, D is TRBD1 (6 bases). Germline CDR1 is DFQATT and CDR2 is SNEGSKA (reference sequence). This CDR3 spans 14 amino acids. V lost 3 bases to trimming and J lost 2 bases, with 14 bases between them.

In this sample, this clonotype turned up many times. The CDR3 here is CASTSQGAAGANVLTF. The CDR3 bases are TGTGCCAGCACGAGTCAGGGGGCAGCTGGGGCCAACGTCCTGACTTTC. The J gene is TRBJ2-6, the V gene TRBV12-3 or TRBV12-4, with TRBD1 identical over 8 bases. This CDR3 is built from 16 residues. Germline trimming cut 7 bases from V and 2 bases from J; bases unmatched to any gene: 7.